These 2 T cell receptor beta chains share one sample of origin, sequenced in a study of CD8+CD57+ T cells in acquired aplastic anemia. Patients selected for sequencing had displayed CD8+CD57+ cell expansion by flow cytometry. Profiles of TCR beta VDJ and CDR3 were generated from a genomic DNA template. One entry per CDR3 protein, called by TCRdb with MiXCR from the reads. The sample has approximately 170,000 distinct CDR3 sequences; over 40% are singletons. The sample was sorted CD4+, CD8+, or CD8+CD57+ T cells (not recorded which) from PBMCs. Receptors originate from a human donor with aplastic anemia.

The chain couples TRBV2 to TRBJ2-2; the D is unclear. Germline V gene sequence: CDR1 SNHLY, CDR2 FYNNEI. The CDR3 totals 13 residues. The V and J ends lost 7 bases and 6 bases respectively, with 12 bases between them. CDR3 nucleotide sequence: TGTGCCAGCAATCCGGAACAACCCGGGGAGCTGTTTTTT. Protein sequence: CASNPEQPGELFF.

CDR3 in DNA: TGTGCCAGCATAGAGTCCTACGAGCAGTACTTC. It translates to CASIESYEQYF. V usage is TRBV2 and J usage is TRBJ2-7, with D uncertain. CDR1 SNHLY and CDR2 FYNNEI come from the germline V gene. V was trimmed by 7 bases and J by 1 base, leaving 5 bases between them. The CDR3 contains 11 residues.